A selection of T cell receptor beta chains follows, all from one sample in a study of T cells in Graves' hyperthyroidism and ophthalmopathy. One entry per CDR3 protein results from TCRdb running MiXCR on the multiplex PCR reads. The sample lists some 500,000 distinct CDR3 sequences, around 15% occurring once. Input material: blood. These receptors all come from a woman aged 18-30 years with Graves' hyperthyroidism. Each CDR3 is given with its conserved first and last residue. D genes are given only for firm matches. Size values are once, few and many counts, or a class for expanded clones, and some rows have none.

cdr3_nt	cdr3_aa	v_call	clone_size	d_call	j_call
TGTGCCAGCAGTTTCACGGAGGACGGGGAGCTGTTTTTT	CASSFTEDGELFF	TRBV27	many	-	TRBJ2-2
TGTGCCAGCAGCTCAACAAGGGGGCCGTTCAATGGCTACACCTTC	CASSSTRGPFNGYTF	TRBV27	few	TRBD1	TRBJ1-2
TGTGCCAGCAGCCAAAATCGCGATAGCGGGAGGAGAGGGGAGCTGTTTTTT	CASSQNRDSGRRGELFF	TRBV3-1	-	TRBD2	TRBJ2-2
TGTGCCAGCAGTTACTCGAGGGACATAAGTATTAACTATGGCTACACCTTC	CASSYSRDISINYGYTF	TRBV6-6	many	-	TRBJ1-2
TGTGCCAGCAGCTTAGAAGGGACTAGCGGGACCAACGAGCAGTACTTC	CASSLEGTSGTNEQYF	TRBV11-3	-	TRBD2	TRBJ2-7
TGTGCCAGCAGCCCCTCAGATACGCAGTATTTT	CASSPSDTQYF	TRBV12-3/TRBV12-4	many	-	TRBJ2-3
TGTGCCTGGAGATCGGGCTACCTCGACTACAATGAGCAGTTCTTC	CAWRSGYLDYNEQFF	TRBV30	few	-	TRBJ2-1
TGTGCCAGCAGCCGAGGCGACATTGGGGGTTTCACTGAAGCTTTCTTT	CASSRGDIGGFTEAFF	TRBV12-3/TRBV12-4	many	-	TRBJ1-1
TGTGCCACCAGCAGGGACAGGGCGGTCGGGGAGCTGTTTTTT	CATSRDRAVGELFF	TRBV15	many	TRBD1	TRBJ2-2
TGTGCCAGCAGTGAGCCGGCCCGGGTCACCATATATTTT	CASSEPARVTIYF	TRBV12-3/TRBV12-4	few	-	TRBJ1-3
TGTGCCAGCAGTTGGGCTAGCGGGACACAGAATGAGCAGTTCTTC	CASSWASGTQNEQFF	TRBV12-3/TRBV12-4	-	TRBD2	TRBJ2-1
TGTGCCAGCAGTTTGAGGCAGGGGGCTTGGAATTCACCCCTCCACTTT	CASSLRQGAWNSPLHF	TRBV27	many	TRBD1	TRBJ1-6
TGTGCCAGCAGCCTGACTAGCGGCAAGTGGGATGAGCAGTTCTTC	CASSLTSGKWDEQFF	TRBV6-1	many	TRBD2	TRBJ2-1
TGTGCCAGCTGCTTAGGAAATCAGCCCCAGCATTTT	CASCLGNQPQHF	TRBV28	many	-	TRBJ1-5
TGCGCCAGCAGCCCTACATTGGGGGGGATAATCTACGAGCAGTACTTC	CASSPTLGGIIYEQYF	TRBV4-1	-	TRBD2	TRBJ2-7
TGCGCCAGCAGCCAAGTCCGGGGCGGGCCCGCTAGGGGGGGGGACAATGAGCAGTTCTTC	CASSQVRGGPARGGDNEQFF	TRBV4-1	-	-	TRBJ2-1
TGTGCCAGCAGCCAGGCCGGGACTCACCAAGAGACCCAGTACTTC	CASSQAGTHQETQYF	TRBV3-1	many	-	TRBJ2-5
TGTGCCATCAGTCGCTTAGTAAGGGCAACATCCTATGGCTACACCTTC	CAISRLVRATSYGYTF	TRBV10-3	-	-	TRBJ1-2
TGTGCCAGCAGCTTTAAGGGCTACACTGAAGCTTTCTTT	CASSFKGYTEAFF	TRBV11-1	many	-	TRBJ1-1
TGCAGCGTTGAAGATGGTATCGGACAGGGTTTCGACGAGCAGTACTTC	CSVEDGIGQGFDEQYF	TRBV29-1	few	TRBD1	TRBJ2-7
TGTGCCAGCAGCTGGACTGGAGGCGGAGAGACCCAGTACTTC	CASSWTGGGETQYF	TRBV11-2	many	-	TRBJ2-5
TGTGCCTGGACTCCGAACTATGGCTACACCTTC	CAWTPNYGYTF	TRBV30	many	-	TRBJ1-2
TGTGCCAGCAGTTTCGGCTCACAGTCGGGAAAACTGTTTTTT	CASSFGSQSGKLFF	TRBV28	-	-	TRBJ1-4
TGTGCCAGCAGAAACCTGGGGCGGGAAATAAACTATGGCTACACCTTC	CASRNLGREINYGYTF	TRBV7-2	many	-	TRBJ1-2
TGTGCCAGCAGTCTGACTAGCGGGTCCCGGGCCGGGGAGCTGTTTTTT	CASSLTSGSRAGELFF	TRBV6-1	many	TRBD2	TRBJ2-2
TGTGCCAGCAGCTTAGGGGTTGGCTATGGCTACACCTTC	CASSLGVGYGYTF	TRBV7-2	many	-	TRBJ1-2
TGTGCCTGGAGTGAGGCTTTCCTTTTTTCCAATGAGCAGTTCTTC	CAWSEAFLFSNEQFF	TRBV30	few	-	TRBJ2-1
TGTGCCAGCAGCCCGGGACTTCGGGACGAGCAGTACTTC	CASSPGLRDEQYF	TRBV4-2	-	-	TRBJ2-7
TGTGCCAACATGAGGGACAGGGCCGATTATAGCAATCAGCCCCAGCATTTT	CANMRDRADYSNQPQHF	TRBV25-1	-	TRBD1	TRBJ1-5
TGTGCCTGGAGTATTACCGGGCCTCTAGCGAACACCGGGGAGCTGTTTTTT	CAWSITGPLANTGELFF	TRBV30	many	-	TRBJ2-2
TGTGCCAGCAGTAGGGACAGGGGAGGGGATAGCAATCAGCCCCAGCATTTT	CASSRDRGGDSNQPQHF	TRBV12-3/TRBV12-4	many	TRBD1	TRBJ1-5
TGTGCCAGCAGCTCTAAGACAGGGGTAAATGAGCAGTTCTTC	CASSSKTGVNEQFF	TRBV7-3	many	TRBD1	TRBJ2-1
TGTACCAGCAGTTACTCGGGCCAGCGTCAAGAGACCCAGTACTTC	CTSSYSGQRQETQYF	TRBV6-5	-	-	TRBJ2-5
TGTGCCAGCAGGAAGGGAGGGCCTAATGAAAAACTGTTTTTT	CASRKGGPNEKLFF	TRBV7-6	-	-	TRBJ1-4
TGTGCCGGCAGTTTCGTCGGGACAGTCACAGATACGCAGTATTTT	CAGSFVGTVTDTQYF	TRBV12-3/TRBV12-4	-	TRBD1	TRBJ2-3
TGTGCCAGCAGCCCACGGACAGACCCCTACAATGAGCAGTTCTTC	CASSPRTDPYNEQFF	TRBV7-6	many	-	TRBJ2-1
TGTGCCTGGAGTAGACAGGGGGCGCGGGGCTACACCTTC	CAWSRQGARGYTF	TRBV30	few	TRBD1	TRBJ1-2